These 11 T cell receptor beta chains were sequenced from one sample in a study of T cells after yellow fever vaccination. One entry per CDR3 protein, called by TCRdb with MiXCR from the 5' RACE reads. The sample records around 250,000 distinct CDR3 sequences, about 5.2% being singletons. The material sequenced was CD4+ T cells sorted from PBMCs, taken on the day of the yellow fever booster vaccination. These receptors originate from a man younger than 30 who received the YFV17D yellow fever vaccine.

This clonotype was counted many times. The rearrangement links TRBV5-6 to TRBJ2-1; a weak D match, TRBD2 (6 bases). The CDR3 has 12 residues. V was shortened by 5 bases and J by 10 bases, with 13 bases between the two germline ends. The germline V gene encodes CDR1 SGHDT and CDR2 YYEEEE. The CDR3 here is CASRSSGGEQFF. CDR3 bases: TGTGCCAGCAGATCATCTGGAGGGGAGCAGTTCTTC.

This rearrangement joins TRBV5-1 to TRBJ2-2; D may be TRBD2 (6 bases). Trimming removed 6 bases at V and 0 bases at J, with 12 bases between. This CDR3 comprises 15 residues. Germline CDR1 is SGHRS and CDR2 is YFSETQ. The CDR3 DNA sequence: TGCGCCAGCACCGGGGGAGCGCCGAACACCGGGGAGCTGTTTTTT. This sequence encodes CASTGGAPNTGELFF. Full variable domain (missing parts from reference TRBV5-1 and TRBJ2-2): KAGVTQTPRYLIKTRGQQVTLSCSPISGHRSVSWYQQTPGQGLQFLFEYFSETQRNKGNFPGRFSGRQFSNSRSEMNVSTLELGDSALYLCASTGGAPNTGELFFGEGSRLTVL.

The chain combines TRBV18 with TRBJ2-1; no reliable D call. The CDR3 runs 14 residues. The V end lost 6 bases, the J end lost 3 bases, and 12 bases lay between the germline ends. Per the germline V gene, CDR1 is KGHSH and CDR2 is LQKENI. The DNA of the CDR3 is TGTGCCAGCTCCCCTGAAGGAAACTACAATGAGCAGTTCTTC. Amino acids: CASSPEGNYNEQFF.

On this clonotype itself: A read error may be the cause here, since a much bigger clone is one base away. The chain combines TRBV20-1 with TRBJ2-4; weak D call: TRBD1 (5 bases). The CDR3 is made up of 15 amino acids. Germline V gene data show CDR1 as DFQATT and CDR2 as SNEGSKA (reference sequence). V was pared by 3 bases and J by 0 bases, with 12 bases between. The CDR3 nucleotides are TGCAGTGCTAGCCTGGACAAATTAGCCAAAAACATTCAGTACTTC. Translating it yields CSASLDKLAKNIQYF.

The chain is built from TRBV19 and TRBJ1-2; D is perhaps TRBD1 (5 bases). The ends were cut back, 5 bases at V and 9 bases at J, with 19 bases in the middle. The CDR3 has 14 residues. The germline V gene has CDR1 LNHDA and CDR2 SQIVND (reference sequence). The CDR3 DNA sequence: TGTGCCAGTAGTTTGACGGGGACGGCCTCCCGCTACACCTTC. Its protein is CASSLTGTASRYTF.

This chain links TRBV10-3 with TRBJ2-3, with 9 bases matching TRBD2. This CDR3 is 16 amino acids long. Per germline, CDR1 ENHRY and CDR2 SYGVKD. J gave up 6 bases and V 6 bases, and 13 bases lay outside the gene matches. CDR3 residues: CAIRDPSGGNSDTQYF. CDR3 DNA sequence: TGTGCCATCAGGGACCCCAGCGGGGGGAATTCGGATACGCAGTATTTT.

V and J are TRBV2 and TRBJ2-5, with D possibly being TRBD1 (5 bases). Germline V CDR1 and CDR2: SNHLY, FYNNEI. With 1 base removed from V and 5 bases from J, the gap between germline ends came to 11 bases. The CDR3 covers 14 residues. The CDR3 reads CASSEVWGMETQYF. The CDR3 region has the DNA TGTGCCAGCAGTGAAGTGTGGGGCATGGAGACCCAGTACTTC.

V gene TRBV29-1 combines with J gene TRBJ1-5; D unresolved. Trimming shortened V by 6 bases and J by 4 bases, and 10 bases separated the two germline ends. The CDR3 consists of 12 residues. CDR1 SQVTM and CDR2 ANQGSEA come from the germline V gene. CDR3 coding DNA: TGCAGCGTAGGAGGTCTGAATCAGCCCCAGCATTTT. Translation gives CSVGGLNQPQHF.

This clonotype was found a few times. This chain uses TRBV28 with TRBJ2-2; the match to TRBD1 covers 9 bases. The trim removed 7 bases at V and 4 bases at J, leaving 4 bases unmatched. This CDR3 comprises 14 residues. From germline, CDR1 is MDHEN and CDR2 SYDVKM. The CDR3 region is CASIGTGSTGELFF. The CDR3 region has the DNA TGTGCCAGCATCGGGACAGGGTCCACCGGGGAGCTGTTTTTT. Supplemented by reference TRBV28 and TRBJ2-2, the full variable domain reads DVKVTQSSRYLVKRTGEKVFLECVQDMDHENMFWYRQDPGLGLRLIYFSYDVKMKEKGDIPEGYSVSREKKERFSLILESASTNQTSMYLCASIGTGSTGELFFGEGSRLTVL.

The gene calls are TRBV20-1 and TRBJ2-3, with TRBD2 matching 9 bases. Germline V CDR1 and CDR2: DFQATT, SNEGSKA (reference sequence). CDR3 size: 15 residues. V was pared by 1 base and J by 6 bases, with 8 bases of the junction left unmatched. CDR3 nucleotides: TGCAGTGCTAGAGTCCTGCGGGGGGGTTCGGATACGCAGTATTTT. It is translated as CSARVLRGGSDTQYF.

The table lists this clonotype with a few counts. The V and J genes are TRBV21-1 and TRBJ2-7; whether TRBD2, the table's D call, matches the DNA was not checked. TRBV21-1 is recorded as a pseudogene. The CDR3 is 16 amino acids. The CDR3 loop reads CASSRGRQQGSYEQYV. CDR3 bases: TGTGCCAGCAGCCGCGGGCGGCAGCAGGGTTCCTACGAGCAGTACGTC.